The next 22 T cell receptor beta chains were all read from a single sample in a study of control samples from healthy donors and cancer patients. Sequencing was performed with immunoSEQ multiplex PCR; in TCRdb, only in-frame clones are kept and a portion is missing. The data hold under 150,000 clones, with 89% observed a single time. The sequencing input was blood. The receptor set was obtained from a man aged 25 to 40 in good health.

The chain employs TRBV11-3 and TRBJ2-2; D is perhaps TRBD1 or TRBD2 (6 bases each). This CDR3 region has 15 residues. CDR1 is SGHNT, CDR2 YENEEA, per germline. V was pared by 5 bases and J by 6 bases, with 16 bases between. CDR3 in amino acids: CASSLGGGSSGELFF. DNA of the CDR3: TGTGCCAGCAGCCTAGGAGGGGGGTCCTCCGGGGAGCTGTTTTTT.

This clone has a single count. Written as DNA, the CDR3 is TGTGCCAGCAGTAATACCCCGACTAGCAACTCCTACGAGCAGTACTTC. Translation: CASSNTPTSNSYEQYF. The genes are TRBV27 and TRBJ2-7, with 7 bases lining up with TRBD2. The germline V gene encodes CDR1 MNHEY and CDR2 SMNVEV (reference sequence). The CDR3 is 16 amino acids. V was clipped by 5 bases and J by 0 bases; unmatched bases: 10.

This chain's CDR3 is CASSRTGTDTYEQYF. CDR3 bases: TGTGCCAGCAGTCGAACCGGGACAGACACCTACGAGCAGTACTTC. This chain joins TRBV6-5 and TRBJ2-7; the match to TRBD1 covers 7 bases. With 5 bases clipped from V and 2 bases from J, the junction kept 9 bases outside the gene matches. Per the germline V gene, CDR1 is MNHEY and CDR2 is SVGAGI. The CDR3 contains 15 residues.

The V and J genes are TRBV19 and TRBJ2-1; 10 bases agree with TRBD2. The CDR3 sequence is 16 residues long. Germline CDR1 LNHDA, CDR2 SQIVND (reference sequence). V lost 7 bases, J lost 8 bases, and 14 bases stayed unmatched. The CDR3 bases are TGTGCCAGTACCCGAAGGACTAGCGGCTATTTCCATGAGCAGTTCTTC. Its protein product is CASTRRTSGYFHEQFF.

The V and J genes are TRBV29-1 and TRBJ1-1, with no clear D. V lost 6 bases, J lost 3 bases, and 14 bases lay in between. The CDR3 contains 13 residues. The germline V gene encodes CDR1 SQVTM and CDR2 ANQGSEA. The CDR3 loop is CSVRIRQDTEAFF. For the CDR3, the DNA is TGCAGCGTGAGGATCCGGCAGGACACTGAAGCTTTCTTT. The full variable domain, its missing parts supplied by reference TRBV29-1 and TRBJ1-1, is SAVISQKPSRDICQRGTSLTIQCQVDSQVTMMFWYRQQPGQSLTLIATANQGSEATYESGFVIDKFPISRPNLTFSTLTVSNMSPEDSSIYLCSVRIRQDTEAFFGQGTRLTVV.

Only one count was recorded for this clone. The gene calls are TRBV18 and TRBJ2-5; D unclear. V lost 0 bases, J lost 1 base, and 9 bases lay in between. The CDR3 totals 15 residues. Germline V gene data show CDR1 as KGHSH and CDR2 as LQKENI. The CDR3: CASSPPSWGQETQYF. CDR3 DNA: TGTGCCAGCTCACCACCATCCTGGGGCCAAGAGACCCAGTACTTC. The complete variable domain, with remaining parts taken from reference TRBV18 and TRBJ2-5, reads NAGVMQNPRHLVRRRGQEARLRCSPMKGHSHVYWYRQLPEEGLKFMVYLQKENIIDESGMPKERFSAEFPKEGPSILRIQQVVRGDSAAYFCASSPPSWGQETQYFGPGTRLLVL.

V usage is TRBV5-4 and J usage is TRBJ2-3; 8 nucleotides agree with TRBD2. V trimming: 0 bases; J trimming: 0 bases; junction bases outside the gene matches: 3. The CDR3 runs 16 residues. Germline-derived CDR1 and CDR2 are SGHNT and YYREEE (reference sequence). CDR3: CASSLGGTRSTDTQYF. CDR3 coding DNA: TGTGCCAGCAGCTTGGGCGGGACTAGGAGCACAGATACGCAGTATTTT. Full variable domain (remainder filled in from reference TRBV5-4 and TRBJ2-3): ETGVTQSPTHLIKTRGQQVTLRCSSQSGHNTVSWYQQALGQGPQFIFQYYREEENGRGNFPPRFSGLQFPNYSSELNVNALELDDSALYLCASSLGGTRSTDTQYFGPGTRLTVL.

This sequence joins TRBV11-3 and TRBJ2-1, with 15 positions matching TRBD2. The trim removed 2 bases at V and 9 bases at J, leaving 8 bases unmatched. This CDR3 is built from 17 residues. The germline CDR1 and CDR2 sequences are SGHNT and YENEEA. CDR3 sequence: CASSLPGTSGRRGEQFF. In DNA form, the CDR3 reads TGTGCCAGCAGCTTACCCGGGACTAGCGGGAGGCGGGGTGAGCAGTTCTTC.

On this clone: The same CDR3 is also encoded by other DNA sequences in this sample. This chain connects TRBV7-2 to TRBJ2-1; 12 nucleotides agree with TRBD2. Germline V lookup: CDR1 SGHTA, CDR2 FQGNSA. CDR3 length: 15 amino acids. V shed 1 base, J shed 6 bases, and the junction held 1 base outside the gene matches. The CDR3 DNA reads TGTGCCAGCAGCTTAGGACTAGCGGGAGTCAATGAGCAGTTCTTC. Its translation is CASSLGLAGVNEQFF.

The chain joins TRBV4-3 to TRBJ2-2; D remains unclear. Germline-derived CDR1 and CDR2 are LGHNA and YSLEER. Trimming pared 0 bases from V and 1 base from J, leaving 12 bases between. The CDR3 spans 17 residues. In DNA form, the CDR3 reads TGCGCCAGCAGCCAAGAGTCCCCTAGTCTGAACACCGGGGAGCTGTTTTTT. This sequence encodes CASSQESPSLNTGELFF.

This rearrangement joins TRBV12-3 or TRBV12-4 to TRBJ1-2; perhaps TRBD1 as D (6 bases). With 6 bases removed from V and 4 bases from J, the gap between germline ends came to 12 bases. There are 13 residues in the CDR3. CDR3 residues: CASRSDRSYGYTF. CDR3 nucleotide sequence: TGTGCCAGCAGATCAGACAGGAGCTATGGCTACACCTTC.

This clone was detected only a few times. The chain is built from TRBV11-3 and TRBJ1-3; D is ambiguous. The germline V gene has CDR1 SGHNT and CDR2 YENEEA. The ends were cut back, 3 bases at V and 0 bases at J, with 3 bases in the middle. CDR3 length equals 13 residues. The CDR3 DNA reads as TGTGCCAGCAGCTTCAACTCTGGAAACACCATATATTTT. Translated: CASSFNSGNTIYF.

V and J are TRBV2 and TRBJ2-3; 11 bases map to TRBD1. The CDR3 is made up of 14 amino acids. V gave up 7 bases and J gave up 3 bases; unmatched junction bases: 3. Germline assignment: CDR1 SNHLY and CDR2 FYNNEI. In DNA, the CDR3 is TGTGCCAGCATTCGGGACAGGGGGACAGATACGCAGTATTTT. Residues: CASIRDRGTDTQYF.

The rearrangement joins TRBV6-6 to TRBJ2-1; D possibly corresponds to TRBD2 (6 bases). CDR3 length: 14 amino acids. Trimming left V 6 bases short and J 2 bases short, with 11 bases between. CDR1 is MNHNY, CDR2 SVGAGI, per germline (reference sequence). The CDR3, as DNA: TGTGCCAGCAGCGCTAGCGAAACCTACAATGAGCAGTTCTTC. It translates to CASSASETYNEQFF.

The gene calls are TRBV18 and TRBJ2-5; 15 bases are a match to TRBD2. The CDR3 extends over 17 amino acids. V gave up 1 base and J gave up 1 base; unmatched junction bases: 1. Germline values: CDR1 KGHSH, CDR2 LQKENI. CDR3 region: CASSPQGLAGGQETQYF. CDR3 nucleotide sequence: TGTGCCAGCTCACCACAGGGACTAGCGGGGGGCCAAGAGACCCAGTACTTC.

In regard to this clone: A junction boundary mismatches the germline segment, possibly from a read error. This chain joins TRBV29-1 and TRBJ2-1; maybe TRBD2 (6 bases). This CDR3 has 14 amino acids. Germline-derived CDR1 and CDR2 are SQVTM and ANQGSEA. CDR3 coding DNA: TGCAGCCTTGAGGGGCGGGGAGCCTACAATGAGCAGTTCTTC. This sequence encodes CSLEGRGAYNEQFF.

CDR3 nucleotide sequence: TGTGCCAGCAGTTACTCGAAGCCCTACACTGAAGCTTTCTTT. It specifies CASSYSKPYTEAFF. The chain has TRBV6-5 and TRBJ1-1, with D hard to call. The CDR3 length is 14 residues. Between the trimmed V and J ends, which lost 0 bases and 3 bases, there was a span of 8 bases. CDR1 is MNHEY, CDR2 SVGAGI, per germline.

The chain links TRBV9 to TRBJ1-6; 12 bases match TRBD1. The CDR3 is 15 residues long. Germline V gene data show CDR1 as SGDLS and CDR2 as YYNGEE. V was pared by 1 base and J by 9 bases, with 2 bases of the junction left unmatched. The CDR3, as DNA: TGTGCCAGCAGCGTATTGGGACAGGGGGCTTCACCCCTCCACTTT. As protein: CASSVLGQGASPLHF.

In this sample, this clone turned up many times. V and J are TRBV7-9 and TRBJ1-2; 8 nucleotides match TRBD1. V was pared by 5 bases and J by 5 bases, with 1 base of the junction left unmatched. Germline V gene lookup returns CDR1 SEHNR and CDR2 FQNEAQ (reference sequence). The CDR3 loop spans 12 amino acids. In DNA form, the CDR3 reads TGTGCCAGCAGCGGACAGGGTTATGGCTACACCTTC. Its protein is CASSGQGYGYTF.

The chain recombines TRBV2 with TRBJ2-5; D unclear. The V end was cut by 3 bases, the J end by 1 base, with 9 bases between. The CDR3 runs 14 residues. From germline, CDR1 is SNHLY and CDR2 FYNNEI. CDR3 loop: CASSEVSSQETQYF. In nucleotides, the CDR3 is TGTGCCAGCAGTGAGGTCTCGAGCCAAGAGACCCAGTACTTC.

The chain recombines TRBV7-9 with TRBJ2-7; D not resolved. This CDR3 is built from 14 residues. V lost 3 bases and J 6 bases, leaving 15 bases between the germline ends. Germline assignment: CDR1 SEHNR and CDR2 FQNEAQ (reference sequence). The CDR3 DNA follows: TGTGCCAGCAGCTTCGGAAGAGCCAGGAGCGAGCAGTACTTC. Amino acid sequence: CASSFGRARSEQYF. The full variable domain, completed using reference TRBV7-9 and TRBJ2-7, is DTGVSQNPRHKITKRGQNVTFRCDPISEHNRLYWYRQTLGQGPEFLTYFQNEAQLEKSRLLSDRFSAERPKGSFSTLEIQRTEQGDSAMYLCASSFGRARSEQYFGPGTRLTVT.

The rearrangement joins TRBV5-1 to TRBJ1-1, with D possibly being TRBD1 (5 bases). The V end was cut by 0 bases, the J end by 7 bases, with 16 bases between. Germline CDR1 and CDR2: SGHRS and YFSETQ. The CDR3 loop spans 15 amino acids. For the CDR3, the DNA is TGCGCCAGCAGCTTGGCCGGGTTGACAGTCTATGAAGCTTTCTTT. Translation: CASSLAGLTVYEAFF.